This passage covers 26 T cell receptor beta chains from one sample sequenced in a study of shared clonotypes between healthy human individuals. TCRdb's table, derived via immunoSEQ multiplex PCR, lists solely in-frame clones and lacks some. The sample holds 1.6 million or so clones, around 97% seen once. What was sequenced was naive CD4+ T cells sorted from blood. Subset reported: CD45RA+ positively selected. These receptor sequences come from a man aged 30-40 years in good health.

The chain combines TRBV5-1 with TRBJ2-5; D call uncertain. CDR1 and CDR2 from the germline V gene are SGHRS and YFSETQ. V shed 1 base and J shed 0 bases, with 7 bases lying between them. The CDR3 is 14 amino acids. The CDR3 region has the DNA TGCGCCAGCAGCTTGAGCCCGTACCAAGAGACCCAGTACTTC. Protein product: CASSLSPYQETQYF.

In nucleotides, the CDR3 is TGTGCCAGCAGCACCCGGGACAGGGGAGTTTTCTACGAGCAGTACTTC. Protein sequence: CASSTRDRGVFYEQYF. The rearrangement uses TRBV5-4 and TRBJ2-7, with 10 bases lining up with TRBD1. V lost 4 bases and J lost 3; bases outside the gene matches: 10. The CDR3 extends over 16 amino acids. CDR1 is SGHNT and CDR2 is YYREEE in the germline V gene (reference sequence).

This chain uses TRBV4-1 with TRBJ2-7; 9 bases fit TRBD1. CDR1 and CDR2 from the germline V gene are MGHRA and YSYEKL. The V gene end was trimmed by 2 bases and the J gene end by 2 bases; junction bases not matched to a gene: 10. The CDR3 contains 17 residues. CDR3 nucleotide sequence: TGCGCCAGCAGCCAAAGACTAACCGGGACAGGGACCTACGAGCAGTACTTC. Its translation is CASSQRLTGTGTYEQYF.

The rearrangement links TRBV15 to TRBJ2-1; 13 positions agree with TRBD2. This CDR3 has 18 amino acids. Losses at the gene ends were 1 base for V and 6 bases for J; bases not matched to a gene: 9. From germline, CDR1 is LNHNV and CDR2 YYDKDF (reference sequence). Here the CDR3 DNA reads TGTGCCACCAGCAGAGTCGCAAGGACTAGCGGGAGAAGCAATGAGCAGTTCTTC. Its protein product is CATSRVARTSGRSNEQFF.

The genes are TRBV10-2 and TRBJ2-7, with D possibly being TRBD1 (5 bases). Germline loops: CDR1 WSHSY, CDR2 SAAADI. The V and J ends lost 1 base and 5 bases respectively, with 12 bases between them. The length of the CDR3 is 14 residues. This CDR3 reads CASSELVGLHEQYF. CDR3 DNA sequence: TGCGCCAGCAGTGAGTTGGTGGGGCTCCACGAGCAGTACTTC.

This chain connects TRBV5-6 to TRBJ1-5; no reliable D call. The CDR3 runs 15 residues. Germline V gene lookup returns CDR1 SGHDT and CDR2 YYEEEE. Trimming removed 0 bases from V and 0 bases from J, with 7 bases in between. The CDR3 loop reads CASSLGRNSNQPQHF. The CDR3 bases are TGTGCCAGCAGCTTGGGACGGAATAGCAATCAGCCCCAGCATTTT.

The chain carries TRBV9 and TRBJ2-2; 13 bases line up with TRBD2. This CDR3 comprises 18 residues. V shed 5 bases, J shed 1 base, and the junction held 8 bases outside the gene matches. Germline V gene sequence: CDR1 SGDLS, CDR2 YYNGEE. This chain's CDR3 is CASRFGLAGEVNTGELFF. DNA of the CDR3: TGTGCCAGCAGATTCGGACTAGCGGGAGAGGTGAACACCGGGGAGCTGTTTTTT.

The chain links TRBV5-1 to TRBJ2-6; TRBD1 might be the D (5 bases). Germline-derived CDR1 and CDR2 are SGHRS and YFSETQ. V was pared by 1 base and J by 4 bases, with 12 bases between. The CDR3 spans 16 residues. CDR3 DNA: TGCGCCAGCAGCTTGAGATCAGGGTCCGGGGCCAACGTCCTGACTTTC. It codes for CASSLRSGSGANVLTF. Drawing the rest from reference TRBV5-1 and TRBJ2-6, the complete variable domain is KAGVTQTPRYLIKTRGQQVTLSCSPISGHRSVSWYQQTPGQGLQFLFEYFSETQRNKGNFPGRFSGRQFSNSRSEMNVSTLELGDSALYLCASSLRSGSGANVLTFGAGSRLTVL.

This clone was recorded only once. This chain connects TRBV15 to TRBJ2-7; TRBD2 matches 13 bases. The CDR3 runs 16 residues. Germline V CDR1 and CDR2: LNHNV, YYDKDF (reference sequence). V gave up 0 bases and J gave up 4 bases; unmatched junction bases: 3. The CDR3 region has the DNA TGTGCCACCAGCAGAGAAGGACTAGCGGGGGAGTACGAGCAGTACTTC. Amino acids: CATSREGLAGEYEQYF.

CDR3 residues: CASSPIRGNSYEQYF. The CDR3, as DNA: TGCGCCAGCAGTCCAATCAGGGGGAACTCCTACGAGCAGTACTTC. The chain recombines TRBV10-1 with TRBJ2-7; 7 bases agree with TRBD1. V was pared by 5 bases and J by 0 bases, with 7 bases of the junction left unmatched. CDR1 is WNHNN and CDR2 is SYGVQD in the germline V gene (reference sequence). This CDR3 region has 15 residues.

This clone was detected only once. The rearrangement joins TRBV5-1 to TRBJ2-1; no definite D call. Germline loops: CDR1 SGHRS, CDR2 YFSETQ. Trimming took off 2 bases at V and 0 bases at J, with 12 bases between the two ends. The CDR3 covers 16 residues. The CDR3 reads CASSFIGSSSYNEQFF. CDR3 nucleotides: TGCGCCAGCAGCTTCATCGGGTCTAGCTCCTACAATGAGCAGTTCTTC.

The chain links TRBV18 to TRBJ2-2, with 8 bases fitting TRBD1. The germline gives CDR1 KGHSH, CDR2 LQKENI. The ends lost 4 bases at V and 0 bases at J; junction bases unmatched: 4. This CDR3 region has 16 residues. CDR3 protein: CASSLKTGANTGELFF. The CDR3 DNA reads TGTGCCAGCTCACTAAAGACAGGGGCGAACACCGGGGAGCTGTTTTTT.

CDR3 loop: CASSLSSGPGTSYEQYF. CDR3 nucleotides: TGTGCCAGCAGTTTATCGAGTGGGCCCGGGACCTCCTACGAGCAGTACTTC. This chain joins TRBV27 and TRBJ2-7; either TRBD1 or TRBD2 may fit D (5 bases each). CDR3 length: 17 amino acids. V was pared by 0 bases and J by 0 bases, with 15 bases between. The germline V gene has CDR1 MNHEY and CDR2 SMNVEV (reference sequence).

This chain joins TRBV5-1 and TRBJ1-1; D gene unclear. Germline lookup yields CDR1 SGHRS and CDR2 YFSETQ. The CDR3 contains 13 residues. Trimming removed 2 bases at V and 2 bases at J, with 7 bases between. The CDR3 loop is CASSFSDNTEAFF. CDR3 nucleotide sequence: TGCGCCAGCAGCTTTTCGGACAACACTGAAGCTTTCTTT.

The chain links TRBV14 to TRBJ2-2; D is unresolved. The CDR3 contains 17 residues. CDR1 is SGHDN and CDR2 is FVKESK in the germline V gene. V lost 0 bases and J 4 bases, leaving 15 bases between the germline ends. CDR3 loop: CASSQETLSRFTGELFF. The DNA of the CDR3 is TGTGCCAGCAGCCAAGAGACCCTTAGCCGGTTCACCGGGGAGCTGTTTTTT.

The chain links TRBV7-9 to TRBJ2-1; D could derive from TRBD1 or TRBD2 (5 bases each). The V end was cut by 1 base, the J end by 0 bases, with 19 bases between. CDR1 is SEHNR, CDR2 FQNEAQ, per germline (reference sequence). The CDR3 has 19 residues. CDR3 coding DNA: TGTGCCAGCAGCTTAGGTGATATTAGGGGACCGGTCTCCTACAATGAGCAGTTCTTC. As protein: CASSLGDIRGPVSYNEQFF. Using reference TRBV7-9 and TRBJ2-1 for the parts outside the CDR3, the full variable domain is DTGVSQNPRHKITKRGQNVTFRCDPISEHNRLYWYRQTLGQGPEFLTYFQNEAQLEKSRLLSDRFSAERPKGSFSTLEIQRTEQGDSAMYLCASSLGDIRGPVSYNEQFFGPGTRLTVL.

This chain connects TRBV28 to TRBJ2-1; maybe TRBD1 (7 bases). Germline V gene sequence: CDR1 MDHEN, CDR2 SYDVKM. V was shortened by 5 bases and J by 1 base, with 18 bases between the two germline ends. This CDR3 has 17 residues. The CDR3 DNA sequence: TGTGCCAGCAGTCCTCGCGCAGGGGGGAGGTCCTACAATGAGCAGTTCTTC. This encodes CASSPRAGGRSYNEQFF.

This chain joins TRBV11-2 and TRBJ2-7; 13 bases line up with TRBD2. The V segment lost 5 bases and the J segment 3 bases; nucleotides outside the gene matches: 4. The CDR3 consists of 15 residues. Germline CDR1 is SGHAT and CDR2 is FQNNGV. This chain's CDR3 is CASSPLAGGNYEQYF. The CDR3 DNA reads TGTGCCAGCAGCCCACTAGCGGGAGGGAACTACGAGCAGTACTTC.

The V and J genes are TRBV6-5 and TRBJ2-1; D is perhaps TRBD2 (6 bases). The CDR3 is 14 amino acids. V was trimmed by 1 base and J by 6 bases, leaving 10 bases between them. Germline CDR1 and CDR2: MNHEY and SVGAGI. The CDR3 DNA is TGTGCCAGCAGTTACTTCGGGGGACGCAATGAGCAGTTCTTC. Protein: CASSYFGGRNEQFF.

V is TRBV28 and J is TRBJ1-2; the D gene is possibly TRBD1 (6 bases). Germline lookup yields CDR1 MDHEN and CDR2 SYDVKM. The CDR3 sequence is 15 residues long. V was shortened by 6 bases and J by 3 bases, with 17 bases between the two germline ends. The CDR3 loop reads CASSFSQGSHYGYTF. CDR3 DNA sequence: TGTGCCAGCAGCTTCAGCCAGGGGTCCCACTATGGCTACACCTTC.

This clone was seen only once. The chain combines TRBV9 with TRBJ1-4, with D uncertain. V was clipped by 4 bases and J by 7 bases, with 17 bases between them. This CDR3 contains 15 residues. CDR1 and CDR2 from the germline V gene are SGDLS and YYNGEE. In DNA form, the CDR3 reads TGTGCCAGCAGCCCCGAGGCTCGGCTCCTTGAAAAACTGTTTTTT. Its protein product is CASSPEARLLEKLFF. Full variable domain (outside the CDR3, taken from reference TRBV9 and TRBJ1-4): DSGVTQTPKHLITATGQRVTLRCSPRSGDLSVYWYQQSLDQGLQFLIQYYNGEERAKGNILERFSAQQFPDLHSELNLSSLELGDSALYFCASSPEARLLEKLFFGSGTQLSVL.

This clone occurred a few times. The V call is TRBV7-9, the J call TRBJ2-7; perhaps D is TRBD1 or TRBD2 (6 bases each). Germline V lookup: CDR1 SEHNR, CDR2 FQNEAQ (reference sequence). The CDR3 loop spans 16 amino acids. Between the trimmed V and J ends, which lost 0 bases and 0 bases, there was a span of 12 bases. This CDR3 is CASSLARGHSSYEQYF. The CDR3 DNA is TGTGCCAGCAGCTTAGCACGGGGGCATAGCTCCTACGAGCAGTACTTC.

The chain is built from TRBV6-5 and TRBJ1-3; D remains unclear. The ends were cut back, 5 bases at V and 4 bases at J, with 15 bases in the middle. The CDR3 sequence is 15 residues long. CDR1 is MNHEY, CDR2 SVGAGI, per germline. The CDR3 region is CASSILRSGGNTIYF. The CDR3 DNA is TGTGCCAGCAGTATACTTCGGAGCGGCGGAAACACCATATATTTT.

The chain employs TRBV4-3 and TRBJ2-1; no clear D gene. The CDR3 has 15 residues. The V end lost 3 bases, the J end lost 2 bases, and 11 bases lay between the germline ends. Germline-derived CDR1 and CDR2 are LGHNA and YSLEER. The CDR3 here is CASSQDFGPYNEQFF. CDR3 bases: TGCGCCAGCAGCCAGGATTTTGGTCCCTACAATGAGCAGTTCTTC.

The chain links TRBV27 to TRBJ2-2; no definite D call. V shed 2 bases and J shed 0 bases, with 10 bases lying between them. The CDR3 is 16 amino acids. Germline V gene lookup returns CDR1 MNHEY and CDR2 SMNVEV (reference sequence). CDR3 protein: CASSLSGFANTGELFF. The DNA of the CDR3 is TGTGCCAGCAGTTTAAGTGGCTTCGCGAACACCGGGGAGCTGTTTTTT.

The CDR3 loop is CASSVRDRNHEQYF. For the CDR3, the DNA is TGTGCCAGCAGCGTCCGGGACAGGAACCACGAGCAGTACTTC. The chain has TRBV27 and TRBJ2-7; the match to TRBD1 covers 8 bases. With V trimmed by 6 bases and J by 5 bases, 9 bases remained unmatched. This CDR3 region has 14 residues. Germline V CDR1 and CDR2: MNHEY, SMNVEV (reference sequence).